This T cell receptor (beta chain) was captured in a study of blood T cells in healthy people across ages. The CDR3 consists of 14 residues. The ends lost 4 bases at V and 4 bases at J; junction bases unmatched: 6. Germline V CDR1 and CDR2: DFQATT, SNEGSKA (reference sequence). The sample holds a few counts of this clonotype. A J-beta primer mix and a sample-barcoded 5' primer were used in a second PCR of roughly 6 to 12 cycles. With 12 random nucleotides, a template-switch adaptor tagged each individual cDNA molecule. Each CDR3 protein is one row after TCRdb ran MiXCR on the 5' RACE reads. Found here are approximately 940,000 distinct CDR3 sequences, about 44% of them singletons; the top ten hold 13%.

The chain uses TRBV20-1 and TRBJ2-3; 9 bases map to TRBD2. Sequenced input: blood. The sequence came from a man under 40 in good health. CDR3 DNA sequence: TGCAGTGCTAAAGCGGGGGGAGGAGCAGATACGCAGTATTTT. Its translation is CSAKAGGGADTQYF.